The 15 T cell receptor beta chains presented below share a single source sample, sequenced in a study of T cells expressing NK-cell markers. Using the 5' RACE reads, TCRdb records one entry per CDR3 protein without DNA. The sample table sets out 550,000 to 600,000 distinct CDR3 sequences. Sequenced input: blood T cells: a sorted CD56 or NKG2C T cell subset, CD4+ or CD8+ T cells, or bulk PBMC T cells (not recorded which). Source of these receptors: a man between 18 and 35 years old in good health.

The chain is built from TRBV12-3 or TRBV12-4 and TRBJ2-1; the D call from TCRdb, TRBD1, cannot be confirmed without DNA. The CDR3 sequence is 14 residues long. Here the CDR3 reads CASSRGPRGLEQFF.

The rearrangement links TRBV20-1 to TRBJ2-3; TCRdb reports TRBD1, a call that lacks DNA to check it against. The CDR3 is made up of 14 amino acids. The V gene's germline CDR1 is DFQATT and CDR2 SNEGSKA (reference sequence). This chain's CDR3 is CSAYFVQGPDTQYF.

The J gene is TRBJ1-2, the V gene TRBV29-1; no DNA is available, so the TRBD1 call from TCRdb remains unchecked. Germline V gene sequence: CDR1 SQVTM, CDR2 ANQGSEA. This CDR3 has 13 residues. Here the CDR3 reads CSVAGQTTYGYTF.

CDR3 region: CASSELGQGIDYGYTF. The V gene is TRBV13, the J gene TRBJ1-2; TCRdb's D gene call, TRBD1, goes unchecked for lack of DNA. Germline CDR1 reads PRHDT; CDR2 reads FYEKMQ (reference sequence). The CDR3 has 16 residues. Complete variable domain (other parts from reference TRBV13 and TRBJ1-2): AAGVIQSPRHLIKEKRETATLKCYPIPRHDTVYWYQQGPGQDPQFLISFYEKMQSDKGSIPDRFSAQQFSDYHSELNMSSLELGDSALYFCASSELGQGIDYGYTFGSGTRLTVV.

CDR3 amino acids: CASSKQATGATGELFF. V is TRBV21-1 and J is TRBJ2-2; TCRdb reports TRBD1, a call that lacks DNA to check it against. TRBV21-1 is designated a pseudogene. This CDR3 contains 16 residues.

The chain carries TRBV5-1 and TRBJ2-6; without DNA, the TCRdb call of TRBD1 cannot be checked. Germline loops: CDR1 SGHRS, CDR2 YFSETQ. There are 17 residues in the CDR3. CDR3 sequence: CASSPTGTVSGANVLTF.

The chain links TRBV9 to TRBJ2-7; TCRdb indicates TRBD1, and absent DNA this call remains unverified. Germline V CDR1 and CDR2: SGDLS, YYNGEE. This CDR3 has 16 residues. The CDR3 protein is CASSVGRGYAPAEQYF.

The rearrangement links TRBV5-1 to TRBJ2-1; there is no DNA to check the TCRdb D call of TRBD1. The CDR3 sequence is 18 residues long. The germline CDR1 and CDR2 sequences are SGHRS and YFSETQ. The CDR3 region is CASSSRENREGSYNEQFF.

J is TRBJ1-5 and V is TRBV19; TCRdb picks TRBD1, but there is no DNA to check that call. Germline-derived CDR1 and CDR2 are LNHDA and SQIVND (reference sequence). CDR3 size: 14 residues. CDR3 residues: CASEDGAGNQPQHF.

The CDR3 here is CASSFTINQETQYF. V usage is TRBV12-3 or TRBV12-4 and J usage is TRBJ2-5. The length of the CDR3 is 14 residues.

The chain links TRBV4-3 to TRBJ2-1; absent DNA, TCRdb's TRBD1 call cannot be checked. This CDR3 comprises 13 residues. Germline V gene data show CDR1 as LGHNA and CDR2 as YSLEER. The CDR3 loop reads CASSQEVGTVQFF.

The J gene is TRBJ1-1, the V gene TRBV5-6; TCRdb calls TRBD1, which cannot be checked without DNA. Germline V gene sequence: CDR1 SGHDT, CDR2 YYEEEE. The CDR3 sequence is 17 residues long. This chain's CDR3 is CASSLIGSKGGNTEAFF.

The chain uses TRBV5-1 and TRBJ2-3; TCRdb lists TRBD1, though no DNA is available to test this call. The CDR3 extends over 15 amino acids. From germline, CDR1 is SGHRS and CDR2 YFSETQ. This CDR3 is CASRETGGISDTQYF. Full variable domain (missing parts from reference TRBV5-1 and TRBJ2-3): KAGVTQTPRYLIKTRGQQVTLSCSPISGHRSVSWYQQTPGQGLQFLFEYFSETQRNKGNFPGRFSGRQFSNSRSEMNVSTLELGDSALYLCASRETGGISDTQYFGPGTRLTVL.

The chain uses TRBV29-1 and TRBJ2-1; with no DNA, the TCRdb D assignment of TRBD1 cannot be verified. This CDR3 has 14 residues. In germline, CDR1 is SQVTM, CDR2 ANQGSEA. The CDR3 here is CSVVFSGGRNEQFF.

The chain combines TRBV7-9 with TRBJ2-3; TCRdb calls TRBD1, which cannot be checked without DNA. The germline gives CDR1 SEHNR, CDR2 FQNEAQ (reference sequence). The CDR3 is 13 amino acids. The CDR3 protein is CASGDTITDTQYF.